This T cell receptor beta chain was identified during a study of beta chain features in type 1 diabetes. Study-wide findings and caveats: Cells with high TCR expression could be over-represented by cDNA sequencing. There was a moderate but significant shortening of TCRB CDR3s in all four CD4+ subsets of Type 1 diabetes patients.

Expressed TCRB transcripts were sequenced because the isolated RNA had all been reverse transcribed beforehand. Produced via immunoSEQ multiplex PCR; TCRdb's table is partial and in-frame only. The sample has 130,000 to 150,000 clones, under 60% seen once. Roughly 100 mL of blood, on average, came from one heparinised draw per donor. This clone was recorded a few times. Its antigen is still unknown. Trimming removed 10 bases from V and 6 bases from J; junction bases left unmatched: 16. This CDR3 has 15 amino acids. Germline-derived CDR1 and CDR2 are MNHNY and SVGAGI (reference sequence). Input material: Tregs from blood. The source is a man between 18 and 29 years old in good health. The chain has TRBV6-6 and TRBJ2-3; TRBD2 matches 7 bases. CDR3 DNA sequence: TGTGCCACCCAGTTACCGGGACTACCGGGGGATACGCAGTATTTT. This gives the protein CATQLPGLPGDTQYF.